A selection of T cell receptor beta chains follows, all from one sample in a study of beta chain features in type 1 diabetes. Using immunoSEQ multiplex PCR, the repertoire was profiled, and TCRdb retains in-frame clones only, with some absent. The profile shows under 250,000 clones, approximately 14% of them singletons. Sequenced: naive CD4+ T cells from blood. The receptors were sampled from a woman aged 40 to 50 in good health. CDR3s include the opening cysteine and the closing phenylalanine or tryptophan. The order of the fields is clone size, D gene, J gene, V gene, CDR3 protein, CDR3 DNA. The D gene is left open where the match is weak. Where a row states a size, it is once, few, many or the class of an expanded clone; other rows omit it.

clone size: -; D gene: -; J gene: TRBJ1-1; V gene: TRBV7-2; CDR3 protein: CASRRGHGMGDTEAFF; CDR3 DNA: TGTGCCAGCAGGAGGGGACACGGAATGGGGGACACTGAAGCTTTCTTT
clone size: few; D gene: -; J gene: TRBJ1-1; V gene: TRBV7-2; CDR3 protein: CASSDLAGQGPGTEAFF; CDR3 DNA: TGTGCCAGCAGCGACTTAGCTGGTCAGGGGCCGGGCACTGAAGCTTTCTTT
clone size: few; D gene: -; J gene: TRBJ1-1; V gene: TRBV18; CDR3 protein: CASSPQQGVDTEAFF; CDR3 DNA: TGTGCCAGCTCACCACAACAGGGAGTCGACACTGAAGCTTTCTTT
clone size: few; D gene: -; J gene: TRBJ2-5; V gene: TRBV5-1; CDR3 protein: CASSLGQVQETQYF; CDR3 DNA: TGCGCCAGCAGCTTGGGGCAGGTTCAAGAGACCCAGTACTTC
clone size: -; D gene: TRBD2; J gene: TRBJ2-7; V gene: TRBV7-9; CDR3 protein: CARYYQRGFEQYF; CDR3 DNA: TGTGCCAGATATTATCAGCGGGGGTTCGAGCAGTACTTC
clone size: -; D gene: -; J gene: TRBJ2-3; V gene: TRBV5-1; CDR3 protein: CASGHGGRSTDTQYF; CDR3 DNA: TGCGCCAGCGGACACGGGGGGCGTAGCACAGATACGCAGTATTTT
clone size: -; D gene: TRBD1; J gene: TRBJ1-6; V gene: TRBV7-2; CDR3 protein: CASSIQGLDSPLHF; CDR3 DNA: TGTGCCAGCAGTATACAGGGGTTGGATTCACCCCTCCACTTT
clone size: few; D gene: TRBD2; J gene: TRBJ2-7; V gene: TRBV5-1; CDR3 protein: CASSLVSGGANVYEQYF; CDR3 DNA: TGCGCCAGCAGCTTGGTAAGCGGGGGGGCGAATGTGTACGAGCAGTACTTC
clone size: -; D gene: -; J gene: TRBJ1-1; V gene: TRBV6-5; CDR3 protein: CASSSTGSGTEAFF; CDR3 DNA: TGTGCCAGCAGTTCGACAGGTTCAGGGACTGAAGCTTTCTTT
clone size: few; D gene: TRBD1; J gene: TRBJ2-7; V gene: TRBV6-1; CDR3 protein: CASEPGGALYEQYF; CDR3 DNA: TGTGCCAGCGAACCAGGGGGCGCGTTATACGAGCAGTACTTC
clone size: -; D gene: -; J gene: TRBJ1-4; V gene: TRBV10-3; CDR3 protein: CAISARDTDEKLFF; CDR3 DNA: TGTGCCATCAGTGCCCGGGACACCGATGAAAAACTGTTTTTT
clone size: few; D gene: TRBD2; J gene: TRBJ2-1; V gene: TRBV5-6; CDR3 protein: CASSPNSGGAYNEQFF; CDR3 DNA: TGTGCCAGCAGCCCCAATAGCGGGGGGGCCTACAATGAGCAGTTCTTC
clone size: few; D gene: -; J gene: TRBJ1-5; V gene: TRBV2; CDR3 protein: CASSKDAGSNQPQHF; CDR3 DNA: TGTGCCAGCAGTAAAGATGCGGGCAGCAATCAGCCCCAGCATTTT
clone size: -; D gene: TRBD1; J gene: TRBJ2-5; V gene: TRBV4-1; CDR3 protein: CASSHPGTASQETQYF; CDR3 DNA: TGCGCCAGCAGCCATCCCGGGACAGCTAGCCAAGAGACCCAGTACTTC
clone size: -; D gene: TRBD1; J gene: TRBJ1-2; V gene: TRBV9; CDR3 protein: CASSTDRGLESGYTF; CDR3 DNA: TGTGCCAGCAGCACCGACAGGGGGCTAGAAAGTGGCTACACCTTC
clone size: few; D gene: -; J gene: TRBJ1-4; V gene: TRBV9; CDR3 protein: CASSAAPGDEKLFF; CDR3 DNA: TGTGCCAGCAGCGCAGCCCCGGGGGATGAAAAACTGTTTTTT
clone size: -; D gene: TRBD2; J gene: TRBJ2-7; V gene: TRBV6-5; CDR3 protein: CASTGGTSGSYEQYF; CDR3 DNA: TGTGCCAGCACCGGGGGGACTAGCGGAAGCTACGAGCAGTACTTC
clone size: few; D gene: TRBD2; J gene: TRBJ2-1; V gene: TRBV9; CDR3 protein: CASSARLAGGNEQFF; CDR3 DNA: TGTGCCAGCAGCGCCAGACTAGCGGGGGGCAATGAGCAGTTCTTC
clone size: once; D gene: -; J gene: TRBJ1-3; V gene: TRBV10-3; CDR3 protein: CAISGSGQFAPGNTIYF; CDR3 DNA: TGTGCCATCAGTGGTTCGGGACAATTCGCGCCTGGAAACACCATATATTTT
clone size: few; D gene: -; J gene: TRBJ2-3; V gene: TRBV7-8; CDR3 protein: CASSLLSLDTQYF; CDR3 DNA: TGTGCCAGCAGCTTACTTTCTCTGGATACGCAGTATTTT
clone size: -; D gene: -; J gene: TRBJ1-5; V gene: TRBV19; CDR3 protein: CASSIGGANSNQPQHF; CDR3 DNA: TGTGCCAGTAGTATCGGAGGGGCGAATAGCAATCAGCCCCAGCATTTT
clone size: few; D gene: TRBD1; J gene: TRBJ1-1; V gene: TRBV5-1; CDR3 protein: CASSFGTGGVTEAFF; CDR3 DNA: TGCGCCAGCAGCTTTGGGACAGGGGGAGTCACTGAAGCTTTCTTT
clone size: -; D gene: TRBD1; J gene: TRBJ1-2; V gene: TRBV19; CDR3 protein: CASSRGQDSSF; CDR3 DNA: TGTGCCAGTAGTAGGGGACAGGACTCTTCCTTC
clone size: -; D gene: -; J gene: TRBJ1-5; V gene: TRBV6-1; CDR3 protein: CASQWGGNQPQHF; CDR3 DNA: TGTGCCAGCCAATGGGGGGGCAATCAGCCCCAGCATTTT
clone size: few; D gene: -; J gene: TRBJ2-5; V gene: TRBV6-5; CDR3 protein: CASRLWAFQETQYF; CDR3 DNA: TGTGCCAGCAGGCTGTGGGCTTTCCAAGAGACCCAGTACTTC
clone size: few; D gene: -; J gene: TRBJ1-2; V gene: TRBV9; CDR3 protein: CASSVGMGRQDPYGYTF; CDR3 DNA: TGTGCCAGCAGCGTAGGCATGGGGAGACAGGATCCCTATGGCTACACCTTC
clone size: -; D gene: TRBD1; J gene: TRBJ1-2; V gene: TRBV15; CDR3 protein: CATSRAHTGVGGYTF; CDR3 DNA: TGTGCCACCAGCAGAGCGCATACAGGGGTCGGGGGCTACACCTTC
clone size: once; D gene: TRBD1; J gene: TRBJ2-7; V gene: TRBV4-1; CDR3 protein: CASSQPGQGLYEQYF; CDR3 DNA: TGCGCCAGCAGCCAGCCGGGACAGGGCCTTTACGAGCAGTACTTC
clone size: few; D gene: -; J gene: TRBJ2-1; V gene: TRBV6-5; CDR3 protein: CASSFDYTSYNEQFF; CDR3 DNA: TGTGCCAGCAGTTTCGACTACACCTCCTACAATGAGCAGTTCTTC
clone size: few; D gene: TRBD2; J gene: TRBJ2-7; V gene: TRBV13; CDR3 protein: CASSLQRGTRGEQYF; CDR3 DNA: TGTGCCAGCAGCTTACAGCGGGGGACCCGGGGCGAGCAGTACTTC
clone size: -; D gene: -; J gene: TRBJ2-3; V gene: TRBV19; CDR3 protein: CASSDLTGGQVSQYF; CDR3 DNA: TGTGCCAGTAGTGATTTGACGGGGGGCCAGGTGTCGCAGTATTTT
clone size: few; D gene: TRBD1; J gene: TRBJ1-3; V gene: TRBV14; CDR3 protein: CASSQLSGGRNTIYF; CDR3 DNA: TGTGCCAGCAGCCAATTGTCAGGGGGCCGGAACACCATATATTTT